This T cell receptor (beta chain) was sequenced in a study of tumor-infiltrating lymphocytes in primary liver carcinoma. Germline-derived CDR1 and CDR2 are SGHAT and FQNNGV. This CDR3 has 16 residues. The ends were cut back, 1 base at V and 2 bases at J, with 12 bases in the middle. The study's findings and limits: Reduced overlap was seen in tumor-adjacent and tumor-blood pairs versus tumor region pairs.

RNA was extracted from whole blood without cell sorting, alongside germline DNA. Total RNA amounting to roughly 450 ng was the source from which TCR beta cDNA was made with a constant-region primer. Libraries covering TCR beta were generated through three nested multiplex PCR rounds (using a slightly modified ARM-PCR). TRBV1-TRBV30 forward primers paired with a C-beta reverse primer drove the first two PCR rounds, around 10 cycles each. From the multiplex PCR reads, TCRdb called clonotypes with MiXCR, one entry per CDR3 protein. The data hold roughly 330,000 distinct CDR3 sequences, with 65% observed a single time. This clonotype was observed many times. What it binds is not known.

The material sequenced was peripheral blood. The TCR was taken from a man aged 40-49 years with primary liver carcinoma and hepatitis B virus infection. This rearrangement joins TRBV11-2 to TRBJ2-4; either TRBD1 or TRBD2 may supply D (5 bases each). The DNA for the CDR3 is TGTGCCAGCAGCTTAGTACGGGACCTCTCCAAAAACATTCAGTACTTC. Its protein product is CASSLVRDLSKNIQYF.